Many counts were recorded for the clone carrying this T cell receptor beta chain. Its antigen is unidentified. Researchers amplified the TCR beta CDR3 regions from RNA transcripts. Primed by the HTBI set, a first-round RT-PCR was run on the TCR CDR3. TCRdb fed the multiplex PCR reads into MiXCR, producing one record per CDR3 protein. The sample has roughly 150,000 distinct CDR3 sequences; about 9% are singletons. The record originates from a study of T cells in Graves' hyperthyroidism and ophthalmopathy. The wider study: The authors collected peripheral blood at initial diagnosis, before any treatment. Points from the study as a whole: Ophthalmopathy was identified by the model a median around 6 months ahead of onset. Blood also carried most thyroid clonotypes expanded above 0.001.

The germline V and J ends were trimmed by 5 bases and 0 bases, with 14 bases remaining between them. This CDR3 spans 16 amino acids. The germline V gene encodes CDR1 SGHAT and CDR2 FQDESV (reference sequence). Aged 18 to 65, the patients had hyperthyroidism that was newly diagnosed and had lasted under 2 months. V and J are TRBV11-1 and TRBJ2-1; D unclear. The clonotype originates from a young woman with Graves' hyperthyroidism that later progressed to Graves' ophthalmopathy. The sequenced material came from blood. The CDR3 nucleotides read TGTGCCAGCAGCCCAAAAACAGCGAGCTCCTACAATGAGCAGTTCTTC. Translating it yields CASSPKTASSYNEQFF.